This is a list of T cell receptor beta chains from one sample in a study of cytomegalovirus exposure and HLA in healthy donors. The method was immunoSEQ multiplex PCR; TCRdb's version includes in-frame clones alone and lacks a portion of them. In the table there are approximately 110,000 clones, around two thirds of which are singletons. The material sequenced was PBMCs. The receptors shown here come from a man aged 45-60 years in good health and CMV-seropositive. CDR3s include the opening cysteine and the closing phenylalanine or tryptophan.

TRBV11-2	TRBJ1-1	CASSLGTGLGTEAFF
TRBV6-5	TRBJ2-7	CASRRRDSPYEQYF
TRBV6-1	.	CASSGQGLAGGGTGELFF
TRBV7-8	TRBJ1-1	CASNLLTGQVNTEAFF
TRBV27	TRBJ2-5	CASRKRERETQYF
TRBV9	TRBJ2-5	CASSPSAGSQETQYF
TRBV21-1	TRBJ1-5	CASSPGHSDNQPQHF
TRBV30	TRBJ1-1	CAWSGGPRGTEAFF
TRBV6-5	TRBJ2-1	CASSRKRGDNEQFF
TRBV29-1	TRBJ1-2	CSVDEGQDYGYTF
TRBV9	TRBJ2-5	CASSARAGRPETQYF
TRBV4-1	TRBJ1-4	CASSQDGQGNEKLFF
TRBV27	TRBJ1-5	CASSRQGADQPQHF
TRBV7-2	TRBJ2-6	CASSYDRGMAGANVLTF
TRBV28	TRBJ1-5	CASRKPGQGSNQPQHF
TRBV5-1	TRBJ1-4	CASSLQGNEKLFF
TRBV7-6	TRBJ2-7	CASSLAGPSGTLDYEQYF
TRBV9	TRBJ1-2	CASSPWDKGYTF
TRBV6-5	TRBJ1-1	CASSYLGRVGTEAFF
TRBV19	TRBJ1-1	CASSINKNTEAFF
TRBV14	TRBJ2-7	CASSQASGTGLYEQYF
TRBV28	TRBJ2-7	CASSFPGTGEPYEQYF
TRBV2	TRBJ1-3	CASSRTGGNSGNTIYF
TRBV7-2	TRBJ2-3	CASSWGPRRGTDTQYF
TRBV28	TRBJ2-7	CASRGGGGDSSYEQYF
TRBV5-6	TRBJ2-7	CASTRGGDFYEQYF
TRBV27	TRBJ2-7	CASKRDRAAGEQYF
TRBV15	TRBJ2-1	CATRAGGKPHEQFF
TRBV9	TRBJ2-1	CASSFRPDGAYNEQFF
TRBV6-1	TRBJ1-4	CASSSFFGTEEKLFF
TRBV5-6	TRBJ2-5	CASSLRGSEETQYF
TRBV7-6	TRBJ2-7	CASSPLAASYEQYF
TRBV5-3	TRBJ2-1	CARSPKTSGAYNEQFF
TRBV7-2	TRBJ2-5	CASSLGRGRETQYF
TRBV6-4	TRBJ2-1	CASSDSLSSYNEQFF
TRBV9	TRBJ2-2	CASSGEANTGELFF
TRBV6-1	TRBJ1-2	CASSEAGQGEVGYTF
TRBV27	TRBJ2-5	CASSLESNQETQYF
TRBV5-5	TRBJ2-5	CASSLASRLQETQYF
TRBV30	TRBJ1-1	CAWSVMAGGRTEAFF
TRBV2	TRBJ2-5	CASSQTSGVGETQYF
TRBV27	TRBJ2-2	CASSLSRPSGMGTGELFF
TRBV10-2	TRBJ2-2	CASSPGTGVIRITGELFF
TRBV4-1	TRBJ1-1	CASSLTGLKTEAFF
TRBV29-1	TRBJ2-6	CSVEGGGTGANVLTF
TRBV5-1	TRBJ2-5	CASSSNAGEETQYF
TRBV6-5	TRBJ2-6	CASSYGRASGANGLTF
TRBV28	TRBJ1-1	CASSLTQGEGAEAFF
TRBV11-2	TRBJ2-1	CASSFYVEQGHEQFF
TRBV7-3	TRBJ1-1	CASREGGVGDKDTEAFF
TRBV4-1	TRBJ2-3	CASSQDVVAGSDTQYF
TRBV7-9	TRBJ2-1	CASSFGSGLAGEEQFF
TRBV5-6	TRBJ1-2	CASSLFQGYGYTF
TRBV5-1	TRBJ1-1	CASSIDRRNTEAFF